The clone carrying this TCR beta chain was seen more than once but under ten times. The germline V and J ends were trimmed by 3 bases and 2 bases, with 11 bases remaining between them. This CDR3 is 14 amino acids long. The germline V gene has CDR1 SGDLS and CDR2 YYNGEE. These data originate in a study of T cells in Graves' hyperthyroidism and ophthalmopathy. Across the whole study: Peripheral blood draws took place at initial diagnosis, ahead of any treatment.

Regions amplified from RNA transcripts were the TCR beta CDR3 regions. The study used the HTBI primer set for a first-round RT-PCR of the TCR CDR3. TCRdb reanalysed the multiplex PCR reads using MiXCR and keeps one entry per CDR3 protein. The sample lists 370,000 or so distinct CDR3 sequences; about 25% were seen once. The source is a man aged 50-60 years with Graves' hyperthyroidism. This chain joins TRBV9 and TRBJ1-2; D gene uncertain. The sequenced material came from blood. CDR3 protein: CASSGAGSNYGYTF. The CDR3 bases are TGTGCCAGCAGCGGGGCTGGGTCAAACTATGGCTACACCTTC.